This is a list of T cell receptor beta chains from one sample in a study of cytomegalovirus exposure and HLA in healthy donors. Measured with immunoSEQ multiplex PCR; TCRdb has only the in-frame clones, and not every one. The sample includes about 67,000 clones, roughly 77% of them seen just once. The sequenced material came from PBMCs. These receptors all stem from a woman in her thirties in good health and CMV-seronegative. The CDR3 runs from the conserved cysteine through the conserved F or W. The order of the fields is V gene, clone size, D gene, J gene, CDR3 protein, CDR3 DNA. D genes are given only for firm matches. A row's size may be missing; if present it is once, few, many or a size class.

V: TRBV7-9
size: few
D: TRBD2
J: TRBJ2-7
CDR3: CASSFGASGSYEQYF
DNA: TGTGCCAGCAGCTTCGGAGCTAGCGGGTCCTACGAGCAGTACTTC

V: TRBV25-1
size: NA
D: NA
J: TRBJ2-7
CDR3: CASSEWTTDEQYF
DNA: TGTGCCAGCAGTGAATGGACTACTGACGAGCAGTACTTC

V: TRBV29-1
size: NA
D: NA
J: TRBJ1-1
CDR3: CSVDPGMSTEAFF
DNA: TGCAGCGTTGATCCAGGGATGAGCACTGAAGCTTTCTTT

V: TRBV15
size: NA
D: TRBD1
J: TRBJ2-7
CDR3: CATSRTGGTYEQYF
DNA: TGTGCCACCAGCAGGACAGGGGGCACCTACGAGCAGTACTTC

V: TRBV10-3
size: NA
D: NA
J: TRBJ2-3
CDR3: CAISDQGKRTDTQYF
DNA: TGTGCCATCAGTGACCAGGGGAAGAGGACAGATACGCAGTATTTT

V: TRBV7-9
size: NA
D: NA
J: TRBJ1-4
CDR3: CASSLGGRLEKLFF
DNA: TGTGCCAGCAGCTTAGGGGGGCGTCTTGAAAAACTGTTTTTT

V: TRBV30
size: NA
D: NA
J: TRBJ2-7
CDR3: CAWGSRVYEQYF
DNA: TGTGCCTGGGGATCCAGGGTCTACGAGCAGTACTTC

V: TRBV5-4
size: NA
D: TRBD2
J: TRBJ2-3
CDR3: CASSFSGLAGDTQYF
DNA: TGTGCCAGCAGCTTTTCGGGACTAGCGGGAGATACGCAGTATTTT

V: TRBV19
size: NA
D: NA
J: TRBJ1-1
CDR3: CATEGLNTEAFF
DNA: TGTGCCACAGAGGGCCTGAACACTGAAGCTTTCTTT

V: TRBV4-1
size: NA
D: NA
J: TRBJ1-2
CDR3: CASSQESAGGLGYTF
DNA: TGCGCCAGCAGCCAAGAAAGTGCGGGGGGCCTTGGCTACACCTTC

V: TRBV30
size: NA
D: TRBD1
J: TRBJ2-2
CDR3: CAWNTGGSNTGELFF
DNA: TGTGCCTGGAATACAGGGGGTTCAAACACCGGGGAGCTGTTTTTT

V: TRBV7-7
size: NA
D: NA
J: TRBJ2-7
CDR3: CASSPRAGRSYEQYF
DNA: TGTGCTAGCAGCCCCCGAGCGGGTCGCTCCTACGAGCAGTACTTC

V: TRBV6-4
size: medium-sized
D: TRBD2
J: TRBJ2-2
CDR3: CASSGTSGGTGELFF
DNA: TGTGCCAGCAGCGGAACTAGCGGGGGGACCGGGGAGCTGTTTTTT

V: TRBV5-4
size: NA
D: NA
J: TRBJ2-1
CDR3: CASIRSGYNEQFF
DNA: TGTGCCAGCATCCGGTCCGGTTACAATGAGCAGTTCTTC

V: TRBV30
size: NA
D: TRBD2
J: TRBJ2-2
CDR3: CAWELAGGNTGELFF
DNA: TGTGCCTGGGAACTAGCGGGGGGGAACACCGGGGAGCTGTTTTTT

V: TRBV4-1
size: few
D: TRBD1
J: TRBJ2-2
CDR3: CASSLGQGSLVNTGELFF
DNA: TGCGCCAGCAGCCTAGGACAGGGGAGTTTGGTGAACACCGGGGAGCTGTTTTTT

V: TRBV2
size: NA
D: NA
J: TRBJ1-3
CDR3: CASSVDKPSGNTIYF
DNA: TGTGCCAGCAGTGTTGACAAGCCCTCTGGAAACACCATATATTTT

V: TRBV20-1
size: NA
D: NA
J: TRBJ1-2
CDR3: CSAVGGYGYTF
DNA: TGCAGTGCCGTGGGGGGCTATGGCTACACCTTC

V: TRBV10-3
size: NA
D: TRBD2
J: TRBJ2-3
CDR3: CATTPYGGVDTQYF
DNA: TGTGCCACCACCCCGTACGGGGGGGTAGATACGCAGTATTTT

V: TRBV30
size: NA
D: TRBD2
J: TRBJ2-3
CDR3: CAWSVEGTSGLTDTQYF
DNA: TGTGCCTGGAGTGTAGAAGGCACTAGCGGACTCACAGATACGCAGTATTTT

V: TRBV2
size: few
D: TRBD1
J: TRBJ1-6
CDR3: CASRSYTGAANSPLHF
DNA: TGTGCCAGCCGATCATACACAGGGGCGGCAAATTCACCCCTCCACTTT

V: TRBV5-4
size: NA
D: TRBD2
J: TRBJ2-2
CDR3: CASSYGLAGTRFTGELFF
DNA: TGTGCCAGCAGCTATGGACTAGCGGGCACAAGGTTCACCGGGGAGCTGTTTTTT

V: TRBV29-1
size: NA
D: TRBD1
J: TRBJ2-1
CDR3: CSVPTGGRRNEQFF
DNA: TGCAGCGTCCCAACAGGGGGCAGGAGGAATGAGCAGTTCTTC

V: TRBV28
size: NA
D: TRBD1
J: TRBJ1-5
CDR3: CAITGGNQPQHF
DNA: TGTGCCATCACAGGGGGCAATCAGCCCCAGCATTTT

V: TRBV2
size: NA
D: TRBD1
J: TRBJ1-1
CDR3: CASNPRQGAEAFF
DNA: TGTGCCAGCAATCCCAGACAGGGGGCGGAGGCTTTCTTT

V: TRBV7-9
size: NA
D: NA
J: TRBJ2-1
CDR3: CASSPQLDNEQFF
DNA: TGTGCCAGCAGCCCTCAGTTGGACAATGAGCAGTTCTTC

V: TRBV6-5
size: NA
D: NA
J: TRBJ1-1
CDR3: CASSYPRKNTEAFF
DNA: TGTGCCAGCAGTTACCCTAGAAAGAACACTGAAGCTTTCTTT

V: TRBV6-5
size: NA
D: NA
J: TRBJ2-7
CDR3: CASSTYNPFRGEQYF
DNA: TGTGCCAGCAGTACCTATAACCCGTTTCGGGGCGAGCAGTACTTC

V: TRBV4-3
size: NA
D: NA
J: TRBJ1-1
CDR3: CASSQGVNTLNTEAFF
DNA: TGCGCCAGCAGCCAAGGTGTAAACACCCTGAACACTGAAGCTTTCTTT

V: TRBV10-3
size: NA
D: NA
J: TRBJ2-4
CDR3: CAISEWEVDIQYF
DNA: TGTGCCATCAGTGAGTGGGAGGTGGACATTCAGTACTTC

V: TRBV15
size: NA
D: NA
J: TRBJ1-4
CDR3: CATSRDRPGRTEKLFF
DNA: TGTGCCACCAGCAGAGATCGGCCAGGGAGGACTGAAAAACTGTTTTTT

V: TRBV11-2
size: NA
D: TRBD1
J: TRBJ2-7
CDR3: CASSFTGTGVEQYF
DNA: TGTGCCAGCAGCTTTACCGGGACAGGGGTCGAGCAGTACTTC

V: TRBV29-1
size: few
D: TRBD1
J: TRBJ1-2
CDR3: CSVLQGAFSYGYTF
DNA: TGCAGCGTCCTGCAGGGGGCCTTTTCCTATGGCTACACCTTC

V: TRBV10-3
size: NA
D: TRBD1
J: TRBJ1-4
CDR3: CAISPTGRNEKLFF
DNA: TGTGCCATCAGTCCGACAGGGCGGAACGAAAAACTGTTTTTT

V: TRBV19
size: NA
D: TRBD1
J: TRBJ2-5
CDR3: CASSIPGTGGQETQYF
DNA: TGTGCCAGTAGTATCCCCGGGACAGGGGGCCAAGAGACCCAGTACTTC

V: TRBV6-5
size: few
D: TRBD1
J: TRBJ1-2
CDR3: CASSRTGQGYTF
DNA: TGTGCCAGCAGTCGGACAGGGCAGGGCTACACCTTC